This TCR beta chain was retrieved from a study of cytomegalovirus exposure and HLA in healthy donors. The CDR3 loop spans 19 amino acids. Germline CDR1 is LGHNA and CDR2 is YSLEER. J gave up 6 bases and V 0 bases, and 16 bases lay outside the gene matches. It was with 60 Vbeta and 13 Jbeta primers that the PCR ran. Clones were read by immunoSEQ multiplex PCR, and TCRdb kept only the in-frame ones, dropping some. The sample holds about 160,000 clones, roughly 84% seen once. The chain has TRBV4-3 and TRBJ2-3, with 9 positions matching TRBD1. The sequenced material came from PBMCs. The receptor's source is a male donor in good health and CMV-seronegative. DNA of the CDR3: TGCGCCAGCAGCCAAGACCACAGGGGGCTGGTCGGGAGTTTGGATACGCAGTATTTT. Protein product: CASSQDHRGLVGSLDTQYF.